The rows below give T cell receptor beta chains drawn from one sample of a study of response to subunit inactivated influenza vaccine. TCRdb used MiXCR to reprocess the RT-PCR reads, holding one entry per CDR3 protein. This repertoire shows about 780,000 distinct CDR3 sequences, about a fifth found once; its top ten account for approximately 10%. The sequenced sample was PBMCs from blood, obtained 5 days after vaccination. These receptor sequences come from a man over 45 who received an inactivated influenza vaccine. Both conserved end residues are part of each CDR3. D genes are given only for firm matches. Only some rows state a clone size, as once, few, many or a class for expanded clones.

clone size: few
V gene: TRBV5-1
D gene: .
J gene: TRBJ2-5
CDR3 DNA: TGCGCCAGCAGCTTGGGGGCAGCTAAAGAGACCCAGTACTTC
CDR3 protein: CASSLGAAKETQYF

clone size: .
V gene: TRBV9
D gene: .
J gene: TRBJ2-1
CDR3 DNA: TGTGCCAGCAGCCCAGGGACCGCCGCCTACAATGAGCAGTTCTTC
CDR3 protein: CASSPGTAAYNEQFF

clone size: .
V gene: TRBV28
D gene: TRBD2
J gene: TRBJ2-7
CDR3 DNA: TGTGCCAGCAACGGGGGAGGGTCGGCAGGCGATTTCTCCTACGAGCAGTACTTC
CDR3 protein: CASNGGGSAGDFSYEQYF

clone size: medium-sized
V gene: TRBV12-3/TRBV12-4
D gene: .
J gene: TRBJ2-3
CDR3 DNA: TGTGCCAGCAGTTTGAGACAGGAGATCACAGATACGCAGTATTTT
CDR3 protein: CASSLRQEITDTQYF

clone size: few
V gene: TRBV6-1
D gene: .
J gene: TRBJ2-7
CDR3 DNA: TGTGCCAGCAGTGAAGCGAGCGGGTCGTACTCCTACGAGCAGTACTTC
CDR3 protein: CASSEASGSYSYEQYF

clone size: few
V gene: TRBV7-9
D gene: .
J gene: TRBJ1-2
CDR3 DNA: TGTGCCAGCAGCTTAGTGGCCGGTACTAACTATGGCTACACCTTC
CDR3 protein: CASSLVAGTNYGYTF

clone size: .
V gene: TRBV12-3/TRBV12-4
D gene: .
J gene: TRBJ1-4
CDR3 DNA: TGTGCCAGCAGTTTAGGTGGCGTGGGACTGTTTTTT
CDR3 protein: CASSLGGVGLFF

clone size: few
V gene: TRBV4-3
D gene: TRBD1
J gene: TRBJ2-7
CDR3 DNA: TGCGCCAGCAGCCCGTCGGGACAGGCATCCTACGAGCAGTACTTC
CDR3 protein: CASSPSGQASYEQYF

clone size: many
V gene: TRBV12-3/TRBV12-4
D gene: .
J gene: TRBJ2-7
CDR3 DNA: TGTGCCAGCAGTTTAGCGGTACACGAGCAGTACTTC
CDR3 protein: CASSLAVHEQYF

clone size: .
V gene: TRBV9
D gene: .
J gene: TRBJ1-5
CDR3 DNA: TGTGCCAGCAGCATGACGGGTATTAGCAATCAGCCCCAGCATTTT
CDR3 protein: CASSMTGISNQPQHF

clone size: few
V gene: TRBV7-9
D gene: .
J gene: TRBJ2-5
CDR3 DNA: TGTGCCAGCAGCTTAGATGGGGGTCCGGAGACCCAGTACTTC
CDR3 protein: CASSLDGGPETQYF

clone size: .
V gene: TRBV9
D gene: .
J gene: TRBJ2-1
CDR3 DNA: TGTGCCAGCAGCGTAGGGGTAGTGGTTGAGCAGTTCTTC
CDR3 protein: CASSVGVVVEQFF

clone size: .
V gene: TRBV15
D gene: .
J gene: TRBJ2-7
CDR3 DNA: TGTGCCACCAGCAGAGAAGGGTCATACGAGCAGTACTTC
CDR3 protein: CATSREGSYEQYF

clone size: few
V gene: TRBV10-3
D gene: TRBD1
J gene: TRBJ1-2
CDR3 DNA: TGTGCCATCGTCCCGGGACAGGGGAACTATGGCTACACCTTC
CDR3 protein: CAIVPGQGNYGYTF

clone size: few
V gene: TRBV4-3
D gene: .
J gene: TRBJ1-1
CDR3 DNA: TGCGCCAGCAGCCAAGAGGTCTCAGGGTTCGGCACTGAAGCTTTCTTT
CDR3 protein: CASSQEVSGFGTEAFF

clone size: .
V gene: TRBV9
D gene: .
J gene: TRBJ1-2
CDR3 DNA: TGTGCCAGCAGCGTAGGACAGTATGGCTACACCTTC
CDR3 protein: CASSVGQYGYTF

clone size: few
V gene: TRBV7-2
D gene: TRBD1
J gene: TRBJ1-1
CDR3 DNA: TGTGCCAGCAGGATGACAGGGTCCACTGAAGCTTTCTTT
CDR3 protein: CASRMTGSTEAFF

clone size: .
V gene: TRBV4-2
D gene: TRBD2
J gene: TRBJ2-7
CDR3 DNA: TGTGCCAGCAGCCAAGATTGGGCTAGCGGGAGTTACGAGCAGTACTTC
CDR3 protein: CASSQDWASGSYEQYF

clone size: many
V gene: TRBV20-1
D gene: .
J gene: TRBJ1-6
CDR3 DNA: TGCAGTGCTAGAGTAGGAGGAGGTAATTCACCCCTCCACTTT
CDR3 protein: CSARVGGGNSPLHF

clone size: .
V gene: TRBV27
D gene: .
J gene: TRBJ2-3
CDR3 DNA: TGTGCCAGCAGTTGGGTACCGCGGTCCACAGATACGCAGTATTTT
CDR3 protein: CASSWVPRSTDTQYF

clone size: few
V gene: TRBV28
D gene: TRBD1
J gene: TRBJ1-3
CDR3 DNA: TGTGCCAGCAGGTCTTCATTGTTTAGCCGGGACAGCATCCTCTCTGGAAACACCATATATTTT
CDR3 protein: CASRSSLFSRDSILSGNTIYF

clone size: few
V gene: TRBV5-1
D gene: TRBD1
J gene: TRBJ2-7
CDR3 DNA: TGCGCCAGCAGCTTGGGGACAGGGTCCCACGAGCAGTACTTC
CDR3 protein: CASSLGTGSHEQYF

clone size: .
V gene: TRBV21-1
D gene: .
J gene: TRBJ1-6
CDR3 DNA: TGTGCCAGCAGCAAAGGGGGTCTGTCACCCCTCCACTTT
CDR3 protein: CASSKGGLSPLHF